The 10 T cell receptor beta chains below were found in one sample sequenced in a study of CD4 and CD8 cells across lung adenocarcinoma regions. TCRdb redid the calling of the PCR reads with MiXCR, one entry per CDR3 protein. The sample yields more than 11,000 distinct CDR3 sequences, around 40% seen once. Material for sequencing was CD4+ T cells from the center of a lung tumor. The receptor source for this set is a male donor with lung adenocarcinoma. The CD4 and CD8 labels of this study may be unreliable.

J is TRBJ2-5 and V is TRBV12-5; D not resolved. Germline V gives CDR1 LGHNT, CDR2 FRNRAP. V lost 2 bases and J lost 5, with 3 bases in between. The CDR3 has 11 residues. The DNA for the CDR3 is TGTGCTAGTGGTTTGTTGGAGACCCAGTACTTC. This encodes CASGLLETQYF.

There are a few counts of this clonotype. This chain links TRBV27 with TRBJ1-6; D is unclear. Between the trimmed V and J ends, which lost 3 bases and 7 bases, there was a span of 7 bases. This CDR3 has 13 amino acids. Germline lookup yields CDR1 MNHEY and CDR2 SMNVEV (reference sequence). The CDR3 loop is CASSFWSNSPLHF. Here the CDR3 DNA reads TGTGCCAGCAGTTTTTGGAGCAATTCACCCCTCCACTTT.

The table lists this clonotype with many counts. This chain joins TRBV6-1 and TRBJ2-5; D remains unclear. The CDR3 is 14 amino acids. Germline CDR1 reads MNHNS; CDR2 reads SASEGT. V was shortened by 6 bases and J by 1 base, with 12 bases between the two germline ends. The CDR3 DNA sequence: TGTGCCAGCAGCCAATCTAGTGGCCAAGAGACCCAGTACTTC. Its protein product is CASSQSSGQETQYF.

The genes are TRBV6-1 and TRBJ2-3, with TRBD1 matching over 8 bases. Germline trimming cut 1 base from V and 4 bases from J; bases unmatched to any gene: 4. CDR1 is MNHNS and CDR2 is SASEGT in the germline V gene. The CDR3 contains 15 residues. CDR3 protein: CASSEEPGGADTQYF. The CDR3 DNA follows: TGTGCCAGCAGTGAAGAGCCAGGGGGCGCAGATACGCAGTATTTT.

Judged by abundance, this clonotype is large (0.1 to 1%). The chain links TRBV6-6 to TRBJ2-3; D unresolved. CDR1 and CDR2 (germline): MNHNY, SVGAGI (reference sequence). This CDR3 is built from 17 residues. V was cut by 5 bases and J by 2 bases, with 20 bases left in between. The CDR3 loop reads CASSRDPTGGYTDTQYF. The CDR3 DNA sequence: TGTGCCAGCAGTAGAGACCCCACGGGCGGATACACAGATACGCAGTATTTT.

In its sample, this clonotype was seen a few times. This rearrangement joins TRBV4-1 to TRBJ2-1; no clear D gene. The J call could be wrong; TRBJ2-7 is a better fit for the DNA end. CDR3 length: 14 residues. The germline V gene encodes CDR1 MGHRA and CDR2 YSYEKL. The CDR3 here is CASGPVSYSYEQYF. The CDR3 DNA follows: TGCGCCAGCGGCCCAGTCAGTTACTCCTACGAGCAGTACTTC.

The chain carries TRBV27 and TRBJ2-2; a weak D match, TRBD2 (5 bases). The last part of the DNA fits TRBJ2-3 better; the J call may be wrong. From germline, CDR1 is MNHEY and CDR2 SMNVEV (reference sequence). The CDR3 covers 14 residues. The CDR3 DNA reads as TGTGCCAGCAGGATGAGCGTGAGGGCAGAGGAGCAGTATTTT. Its protein is CASRMSVRAEEQYF.

To note about this clonotype: Sequence at one end of the junction differs from germline and may be a read error. V gene TRBV6-1 combines with J gene TRBJ2-3, with D uncertain. CDR3 length: 14 residues. The V gene's germline CDR1 is MNHNS and CDR2 SASEGT. CDR3 nucleotides: TGTGCCAGCAGTGAAGAGATTCGCCAGGATACCCAGTATTTT. Translating it yields CASSEEIRQDTQYF.

The genes are TRBV7-2 and TRBJ2-3; 7 bases fit TRBD2. Germline CDR1 reads SGHTA; CDR2 reads FQGNSA. V dropped 5 bases and J dropped 0; count of bases not matched to a gene: 5. The CDR3 runs to 15 residues. CDR3 DNA sequence: TGTGCCAGCAGCCGGGACTACCTTAGCACAGATACGCAGTATTTT. Protein product: CASSRDYLSTDTQYF. Complete variable domain (other parts from reference TRBV7-2 and TRBJ2-3): GAGVSQSPSNKVTEKGKDVELRCDPISGHTALYWYRQSLGQGLEFLIYFQGNSAPDKSGLPSDRFSAERTGGSVSTLTIQRTQQEDSAVYLCASSRDYLSTDTQYFGPGTRLTVL.

This clonotype was counted ten times or more. V is TRBV9 and J is TRBJ2-1; D is ambiguous. The CDR3 is made up of 14 amino acids. V lost 4 bases to trimming and J lost 8 bases, with 16 bases between them. Germline V gene data show CDR1 as SGDLS and CDR2 as YYNGEE. CDR3 amino acids: CASSKDGVGHEQFF. The CDR3 DNA reads TGTGCCAGCAGCAAAGATGGGGTGGGTCATGAGCAGTTCTTC.